The 29 T cell receptor beta chains below all came from one sample that was sequenced in a study of cytomegalovirus exposure and HLA in healthy donors. The PCR ran on 60 Vbeta and 13 Jbeta primers. Profiled with immunoSEQ multiplex PCR; TCRdb holds only in-frame clones, not every one. The sample lists roughly 120,000 clones; around four fifths were seen once. The material sequenced was PBMCs. The source of these receptors is a human donor in good health.

The genes are TRBV1 and TRBJ2-2; the table's D gene call, TRBD1, was not cross checked with the DNA. TRBV1 has pseudogene status. This CDR3 is built from 18 residues. The CDR3 region has the DNA TGCACCAGCAGCCAAGAGACACTCGGTGGTACCTGCACCGGGGAGCTGTTTTTT. It translates to CTSSQETLGGTCTGELFF.

The V gene is TRBV2, the J gene TRBJ2-7, with 9 bases that match TRBD2. Germline assignment: CDR1 SNHLY and CDR2 FYNNEI. V lost 0 bases, J lost 8 bases, and 5 bases stayed unmatched. The CDR3 is made up of 14 amino acids. The CDR3 loop is CASSEASGGIKQYF. As DNA, the CDR3 is TGTGCCAGCAGTGAAGCTAGCGGGGGTATCAAGCAGTACTTC.

The V call is TRBV28, the J call TRBJ1-5; possibly TRBD1 for D (6 bases). Germline-derived CDR1 and CDR2 are MDHEN and SYDVKM. Trimming stripped 3 bases from V and 6 bases from J, with 9 bases between. There are 13 residues in the CDR3. The DNA of the CDR3 is TGTGCCAGCAGTTTGGGGGGGCCTCAGCCCCAGCATTTT. It is translated as CASSLGGPQPQHF.

The chain combines TRBV19 with TRBJ2-2; D gene unclear. The V end was cut by 2 bases, the J end by 0 bases, with 4 bases between. This CDR3 spans 14 amino acids. The germline V gene has CDR1 LNHDA and CDR2 SQIVND (reference sequence). CDR3 sequence (DNA): TGTGCCAGTAGTATAAGCACGAACACCGGGGAGCTGTTTTTT. Amino acid sequence: CASSISTNTGELFF.

Worth noting for this clone: One end of the junction is discordant with germline, which a read error may explain. Other DNA variants within this sample encode the same CDR3. The chain has TRBV9 and TRBJ2-7, with D maybe TRBD1 (5 bases). The CDR3 is 11 residues long. Germline V gene lookup returns CDR1 SGDLS and CDR2 YYNGEE. The CDR3 spells CASGQGYEQYF. The DNA of the CDR3 is TGTGCCAGCGGTCAGGGCTACGAGCAGTATTTC. The whole variable domain, filled in from reference TRBV9 and TRBJ2-7, reads DSGVTQTPKHLITATGQRVTLRCSPRSGDLSVYWYQQSLDQGLQFLIQYYNGEERAKGNILERFSAQQFPDLHSELNLSSLELGDSALYFCASGQGYEQYFGPGTRLTVT.

V gene TRBV4-3 combines with J gene TRBJ1-4; D perhaps matches TRBD1 (5 bases). Germline values: CDR1 LGHNA, CDR2 YSLEER. Trimming took off 4 bases at V and 8 bases at J, with 11 bases between the two ends. This CDR3 contains 13 residues. The CDR3 DNA is TGCGCCAGCAGCCCGGGACTCTCAGAAAAACTGTTTTTT. It yields the protein CASSPGLSEKLFF.

The rearrangement joins TRBV6-5 to TRBJ2-2; D is ambiguous. The germline V gene encodes CDR1 MNHEY and CDR2 SVGAGI. The ends were cut back, 6 bases at V and 6 bases at J, with 14 bases in the middle. This CDR3 contains 14 residues. CDR3 sequence: CASSSRLSPGELFF. As DNA, the CDR3 is TGTGCCAGCAGCTCCCGACTTAGCCCCGGGGAGCTGTTTTTT.

The chain couples TRBV19 to TRBJ2-5, with D perhaps TRBD1 (7 bases). The J call is uncertain, as TRBJ2-7 better fits the DNA end. The CDR3 extends over 14 amino acids. Germline V gives CDR1 LNHDA, CDR2 SQIVND (reference sequence). The CDR3 coding sequence is TGTGCCAGTAGTAAGGACAGGAGGGGCTACGAGCAGTACTTC. It translates to CASSKDRRGYEQYF.

This clone was recorded once. J is TRBJ2-5 and V is TRBV7-8; 10 bases are a match to TRBD2. The J segment lost 7 bases and the V segment lost 6 bases, leaving 14 bases of the junction unmatched. The CDR3 is 16 amino acids. Germline V lookup: CDR1 SGHVS, CDR2 FQNEAQ. The CDR3 loop reads CASSSLAGGQLVTQYF. The CDR3 DNA sequence: TGTGCCAGCAGTTCTTTAGCGGGGGGCCAACTAGTGACCCAGTACTTC.

The chain employs TRBV15 and TRBJ1-1; TRBD1 is a possible D gene (6 bases). Germline lookup yields CDR1 LNHNV and CDR2 YYDKDF (reference sequence). This CDR3 comprises 13 residues. V lost 5 bases and J 2 bases, leaving 9 bases between the germline ends. The CDR3 DNA follows: TGTGCCACCAGCGACAGGCGAAACACTGAAGCTTTCTTT. It translates to CATSDRRNTEAFF.

V usage is TRBV9 and J usage is TRBJ2-7; D is perhaps TRBD2 (6 bases). Germline V gives CDR1 SGDLS, CDR2 YYNGEE. Trimming took 4 bases from V and 0 from J, leaving 8 bases between them. This CDR3 spans 13 amino acids. The CDR3 is CASSPGLSYEQYF. CDR3 DNA: TGTGCCAGCAGCCCGGGACTCTCCTACGAGCAGTACTTC.

Only a few counts were recorded for this clone. The rearrangement links TRBV2 to TRBJ1-5, with 10 bases lining up with TRBD1. CDR1 and CDR2 from the germline V gene are SNHLY and FYNNEI. This CDR3 comprises 15 residues. V lost 6 bases, J lost 1 base, and 3 bases stayed unmatched. In DNA form, the CDR3 reads TGTGCCAGCAGCGCGGGACAGGGGAGCAATCAGCCCCAGCATTTT. Translating gives CASSAGQGSNQPQHF.

V is TRBV29-1 and J is TRBJ1-2, with D perhaps TRBD1 (6 bases). V lost 5 bases to trimming and J lost 4 bases, with 8 bases between them. The CDR3 has 11 residues. Germline CDR1 SQVTM, CDR2 ANQGSEA. CDR3 sequence (DNA): TGCAGCGTTCCAGGGGCCTATGGCTACACCTTC. This codes for CSVPGAYGYTF.

This clone came up a few times. The chain combines TRBV5-1 with TRBJ1-1, with TRBD1 matching over 8 bases. The ends lost 4 bases at V and 3 bases at J; junction bases unmatched: 5. Germline assignment: CDR1 SGHRS and CDR2 YFSETQ. There are 14 residues in the CDR3. CDR3 sequence (DNA): TGCGCCAGCAGCCCCGGGACAGGTTACACTGAAGCTTTCTTT. Protein: CASSPGTGYTEAFF. The whole variable domain, remainder taken from reference TRBV5-1 and TRBJ1-1, is KAGVTQTPRYLIKTRGQQVTLSCSPISGHRSVSWYQQTPGQGLQFLFEYFSETQRNKGNFPGRFSGRQFSNSRSEMNVSTLELGDSALYLCASSPGTGYTEAFFGQGTRLTVV.

This clone has more than one count but fewer than ten. The V call is TRBV6-6, the J call TRBJ1-5, with D perhaps matching TRBD1 (6 bases). In germline, CDR1 is MNHNY, CDR2 SVGAGI (reference sequence). The CDR3 is made up of 15 amino acids. Between the trimmed V and J ends, which lost 4 bases and 0 bases, there was a span of 10 bases. DNA for the CDR3: TGTGCCAGCAGTTTTTCGGACAGTAGCAATCAGCCCCAGCATTTT. Residues: CASSFSDSSNQPQHF.

This clone has just a few counts. Relative to the germline gene, one junction end is altered; a read error may explain this. The J gene is TRBJ1-3, the V gene TRBV7-8; TRBD1 might be the D (5 bases). Germline assignment: CDR1 SGHVS and CDR2 FQNEAQ. This CDR3 has 17 amino acids. This CDR3 is CASSHLPDLGGENTTYF. The CDR3 region has the DNA TGTGCCAGCAGCCACCTACCCGACCTGGGAGGGGAAAACACCACATATTTT. The full variable domain, its missing parts supplied by reference TRBV7-8 and TRBJ1-3, is GAGVSQSPRYKVAKRGQDVALRCDPISGHVSLFWYQQALGQGPEFLTYFQNEAQLDKSGLPSDRFFAERPEGSVSTLKIQRTQQEDSAVYLCASSHLPDLGGENTTYFGEGSWLTVV.

The chain is built from TRBV7-9 and TRBJ1-4, with D perhaps matching TRBD1 (5 bases). CDR1 SEHNR and CDR2 FQNEAQ come from the germline V gene (reference sequence). The CDR3 has 15 residues. The ends were cut back, 4 bases at V and 4 bases at J, with 13 bases in the middle. The DNA of the CDR3 is TGTGCCAGCAGCTCCCGGGAGGGGTTTAATGAAAAACTGTTTTTT. Translated: CASSSREGFNEKLFF. The full variable domain, rest sourced from reference TRBV7-9 and TRBJ1-4, is DTGVSQNPRHKITKRGQNVTFRCDPISEHNRLYWYRQTLGQGPEFLTYFQNEAQLEKSRLLSDRFSAERPKGSFSTLEIQRTEQGDSAMYLCASSSREGFNEKLFFGSGTQLSVL.

As regards this clone: The junction departs from the called germline gene at one end, perhaps through a read error. The rearrangement uses TRBV27 and TRBJ2-7, with TRBD2 matching 10 bases. The CDR3 is 14 residues long. Germline-derived CDR1 and CDR2 are MNHEY and SMNVEV (reference sequence). CDR3 in amino acids: CASSLSSGGYEQYF. The CDR3 DNA is TGTGCCAGCAGTCTATCTAGCGGGGGCTACGAGCAGTACTTC.

This clone was detected a few times. The chain combines TRBV10-3 with TRBJ2-7; 11 nucleotides align to TRBD2. V shed 6 bases, J shed 6 bases, and the junction held 7 bases outside the gene matches. CDR1 and CDR2 (germline): ENHRY, SYGVKD. The CDR3 is 14 residues long. The CDR3 region is CAIRTTSGGSEQYF. The CDR3 DNA reads TGTGCCATCAGAACTACTAGCGGGGGAAGCGAGCAGTACTTC.

The chain recombines TRBV13 with TRBJ1-3, with 9 bases matching TRBD1. V shed 5 bases, J shed 2 bases, and the junction held 7 bases outside the gene matches. Germline V gene lookup returns CDR1 PRHDT and CDR2 FYEKMQ (reference sequence). This CDR3 has 16 residues. As DNA, the CDR3 is TGTGCCAGCAGCCCTCGGACAGGGGCTACTGGAAACACCATATATTTT. Its protein is CASSPRTGATGNTIYF.

The V call is TRBV28, the J call TRBJ2-7; D may be TRBD1 (6 bases). CDR1 and CDR2 (germline): MDHEN, SYDVKM. CDR3 length: 12 amino acids. Trimming stripped 7 bases from V and 4 bases from J, with 11 bases between. Here the CDR3 DNA reads TGTGCCAGCACAGGGGTTCCGTACGAGCAGTACTTC. Its protein is CASTGVPYEQYF.

The chain links TRBV7-9 to TRBJ1-1; no definite D call. CDR3 size: 13 residues. Germline lookup yields CDR1 SEHNR and CDR2 FQNEAQ (reference sequence). Trimming stripped 3 bases from V and 3 bases from J, with 8 bases between. CDR3 sequence (DNA): TGTGCCAGCAGCTTCGGGGATGACACTGAAGCTTTCTTT. It translates to CASSFGDDTEAFF.

The chain uses TRBV27 and TRBJ2-4; D is possibly TRBD2 (5 bases). V was shortened by 4 bases and J by 6 bases, with 16 bases between the two germline ends. This CDR3 has 15 residues. CDR1 is MNHEY and CDR2 is SMNVEV in the germline V gene (reference sequence). The CDR3 sequence: CASSSPVLGRNIQYF. CDR3 coding DNA: TGTGCCAGCAGTTCTCCCGTATTAGGGAGAAACATTCAGTACTTC.

CDR3 in DNA: TGTGCCAGCAGCAAAAACAGGGGTAGTGCTAATGAAAAACTGTTTTTT. Amino acid sequence: CASSKNRGSANEKLFF. The genes are TRBV11-2 and TRBJ1-4, with 7 bases lining up with TRBD1. The trim removed 5 bases at V and 3 bases at J, leaving 9 bases unmatched. Germline loops: CDR1 SGHAT, CDR2 FQNNGV. There are 16 residues in the CDR3.

The CDR3, as DNA: TGTGCCAGTAAGGGACAGGGGGCGGCCGGGGAGCTGTTTTTT. It specifies CASKGQGAAGELFF. V gene TRBV19 combines with J gene TRBJ2-2; 12 positions match TRBD1. The CDR3 sequence is 14 residues long. With V trimmed by 7 bases and J by 6 bases, 3 bases remained unmatched. Germline values: CDR1 LNHDA, CDR2 SQIVND (reference sequence).

This chain uses TRBV7-8 with TRBJ2-7; maybe TRBD2 (6 bases). V was pared by 4 bases and J by 2 bases, with 18 bases between. Looked up from germline, CDR1 is SGHVS and CDR2 is FQNEAQ. CDR3 length: 16 residues. The CDR3 DNA sequence: TGTGCCAGCAGCTGGGACGGGACTGCTGGTGCCTACGAGCAGTACTTC. This gives the protein CASSWDGTAGAYEQYF.

This sequence joins TRBV9 and TRBJ1-3, with D possibly TRBD1 on 5 matching bases. The germline V gene encodes CDR1 SGDLS and CDR2 YYNGEE. The CDR3 consists of 14 residues. V was shortened by 0 bases and J by 6 bases, with 10 bases between the two germline ends. This CDR3 reads CASSVEEGVNTIYF. DNA of the CDR3: TGTGCCAGCAGCGTAGAAGAAGGGGTAAACACCATATATTTT.

The chain recombines TRBV6-1 with TRBJ1-2, with a tentative D call TRBD1 (5 bases). V gave up 3 bases and J gave up 4 bases, with 12 bases separating them. The CDR3 loop spans 14 amino acids. CDR1 is MNHNS and CDR2 is SASEGT in the germline V gene. The CDR3 bases are TGTGCCAGCAGTGAGGGGCGGCAGGTCTATGGCTACACCTTC. Translating it yields CASSEGRQVYGYTF.

The rearrangement uses TRBV19 and TRBJ1-2; 9 bases are shared with TRBD1. Unmatched junction bases numbered 15, after V lost 7 bases and J lost 3 bases. CDR1 is LNHDA, CDR2 SQIVND, per germline (reference sequence). The CDR3 totals 17 residues. The CDR3: CASISRDRVRNDYGYTF. The CDR3 nucleotides are TGTGCCAGTATTTCCCGGGACAGGGTACGAAATGACTATGGCTACACCTTC.